This T cell receptor (beta chain) was obtained from a study of CD8 T cells in ankylosing spondylitis. Quantitative 5'-RACE with molecular barcodes produced the TCR beta libraries. In TCRdb, the 5' RACE reads were re-called with MiXCR into one record per CDR3 protein. The data show around 250,000 distinct CDR3 sequences, roughly 32% seen once. Unmatched junction bases numbered 15, after V lost 7 bases and J lost 0 bases. The CDR3 spans 18 residues. CDR1 is SGHRS and CDR2 is YFSETQ in the germline V gene. The sequenced material came from blood, either unsorted or a sorted T cell fraction (not recorded which). The TCR comes from a male donor with ankylosing spondylitis or in good health (not recorded which). This rearrangement joins TRBV5-1 to TRBJ2-1, with 8 bases lining up with TRBD2. DNA for the CDR3: TGCGCCAGCCGTAATGTAGGCGGGGGGCTAAACTCCTACAATGAGCAGTTCTTC. Amino acid sequence: CASRNVGGGLNSYNEQFF.